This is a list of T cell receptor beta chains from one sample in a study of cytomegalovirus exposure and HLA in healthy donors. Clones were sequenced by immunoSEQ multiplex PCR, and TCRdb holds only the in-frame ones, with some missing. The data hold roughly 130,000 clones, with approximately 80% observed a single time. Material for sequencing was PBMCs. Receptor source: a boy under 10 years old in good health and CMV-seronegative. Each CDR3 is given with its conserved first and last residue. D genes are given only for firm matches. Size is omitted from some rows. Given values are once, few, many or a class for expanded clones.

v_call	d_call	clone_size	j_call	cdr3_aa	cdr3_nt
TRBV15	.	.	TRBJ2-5	CATAPLLVQETQYF	TGTGCCACCGCTCCCCTACTAGTCCAAGAGACCCAGTACTTC
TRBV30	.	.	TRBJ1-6	CAWSLTGPASPLHF	TGTGCCTGGAGTCTTACAGGGCCGGCGAGTCCCCTCCACTTT
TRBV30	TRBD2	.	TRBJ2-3	CAWTGRASDTQYF	TGTGCCTGGACTGGGAGGGCCTCAGATACGCAGTATTTT
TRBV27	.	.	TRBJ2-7	CASSPGSTYEQYF	TGTGCCAGCAGTCCGGGATCGACCTACGAGCAGTACTTC
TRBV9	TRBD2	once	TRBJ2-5	CASSPGVAGEGQETQYF	TGTGCCAGCAGCCCCGGGGTAGCGGGAGAAGGCCAAGAGACCCAGTACTTC
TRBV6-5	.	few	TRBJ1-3	CASSYRENPGNTIYF	TGTGCCAGCAGTTACCGCGAGAATCCTGGAAACACCATATATTTT
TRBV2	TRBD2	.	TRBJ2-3	CASRGTSGSADTQYF	TGTGCCAGCAGGGGGACTAGCGGGAGCGCAGATACGCAGTATTTT
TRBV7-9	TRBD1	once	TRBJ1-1	CASSSRTGGRRAEAFF	TGTGCCAGCAGCTCCCGCACAGGGGGCAGGAGGGCTGAAGCTTTCTTT
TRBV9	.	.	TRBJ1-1	CASSVAGETEAFF	TGTGCCAGCAGCGTAGCGGGGGAAACTGAAGCTTTCTTT
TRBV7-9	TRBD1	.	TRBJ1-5	CASSSGGVTGGIYQPQHF	TGTGCCAGCAGCTCAGGGGGCGTGACAGGGGGGATATATCAGCCCCAGCATTTT
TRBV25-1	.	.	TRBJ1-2	CASSELAGNYGYTF	TGTGCCAGCAGTGAATTGGCAGGGAACTATGGCTACACCTTC
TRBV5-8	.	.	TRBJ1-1	CASSWEMNTEAFF	TGTGCCAGCAGCTGGGAGATGAACACTGAAGCTTTCTTT
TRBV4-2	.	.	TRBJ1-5	CASSQEGGKVRAQHF	TGTGCCAGCAGCCAAGAGGGGGGAAAGGTTCGAGCCCAGCATTTT
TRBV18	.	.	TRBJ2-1	CASSLTGISYNEQFF	TGTGCCAGCTCATTAACAGGGATCTCCTACAATGAGCAGTTCTTC
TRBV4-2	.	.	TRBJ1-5	CASSQDPWRGISNQPQHF	TGTGCCAGCAGCCAAGATCCCTGGCGGGGAATTAGCAATCAGCCCCAGCATTTT
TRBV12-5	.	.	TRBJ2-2	CASAFGLGELFF	TGTGCTAGTGCCTTCGGACTAGGGGAGCTGTTTTTT